Detailed here is one T cell receptor beta chain. No antigen is known for it. Then a second PCR, running roughly 6 to 11 cycles, was carried out with a sample-barcoded 5' primer and a J-beta primer mix. Researchers report that a template-switch adaptor with 12 random nucleotides tagged each cDNA molecule. Each CDR3 protein is one row after TCRdb ran MiXCR on the 5' RACE reads. In the table there are about 1.4 million distinct CDR3 sequences, approximately 60% of which are singletons. The data are from a study of blood T cells in healthy people across ages. Findings and limits, study-wide: Expanded clonotype shifts may have been confounded, as the donors had an unknown CMV status. Naive T cell percentage showed a strong correlation with TCR beta diversity. PBMCs left unsorted prevented a conclusive naive versus antigen-experienced comparison.

This CDR3 region has 14 residues. Looked up from germline, CDR1 is SQVTM and CDR2 is ANQGSEA. V lost 3 bases and J lost 13; bases outside the gene matches: 10. Specimen: blood. The clonotype comes from a man younger than 35 in good health. This chain joins TRBV29-1 and TRBJ2-4; 12 bases align to TRBD1. The CDR3 is CSVDSGTGGYGQYF. CDR3 in DNA: TGCAGCGTTGATTCTGGGACAGGGGGCTACGGGCAGTACTTC.